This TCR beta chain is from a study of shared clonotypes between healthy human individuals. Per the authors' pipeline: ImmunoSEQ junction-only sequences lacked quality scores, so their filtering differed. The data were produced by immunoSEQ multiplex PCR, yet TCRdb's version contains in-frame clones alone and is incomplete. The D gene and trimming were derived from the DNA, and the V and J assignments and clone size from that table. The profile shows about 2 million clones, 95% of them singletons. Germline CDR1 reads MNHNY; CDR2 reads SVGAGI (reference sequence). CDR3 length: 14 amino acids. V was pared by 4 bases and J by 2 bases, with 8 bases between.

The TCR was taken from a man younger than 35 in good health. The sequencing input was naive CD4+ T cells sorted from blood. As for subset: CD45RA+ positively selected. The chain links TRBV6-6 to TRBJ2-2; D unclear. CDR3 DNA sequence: TGTGCCAGCAGTTCTGGGATTAACACCGGGGAGCTGTTTTTT. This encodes CASSSGINTGELFF.